These 19 T cell receptor beta chains came from one sample sequenced in a study of T cell changes during pregnancy in multiple sclerosis (dated by TCRdb to about 2019). Libraries were constructed by the immunoSEQ multiplex PCR assay. Sourced from immuneACCESS, this table was stored by TCRdb with only in-frame sequences that have V and J called. A share of the clones is absent; for the studies checked, an unresolved V gene accounts for under half, and the remainder has no known explanation. In all, the sample holds 85,000 to 130,000 clones, and approximately 92% of those were seen once. Of the sample, 1% to 1.5% falls within the top ten clones. This specimen consisted of peripheral blood, obtained in the second trimester of pregnancy. These receptors were obtained from a female donor with multiple sclerosis, enrolled in a pregnancy study.

The gene calls are TRBV10-1 and TRBJ2-5, with TRBD1 identical over 7 bases. Germline CDR1 and CDR2: WNHNN and SYGVQD (reference sequence). The CDR3 has 14 amino acids. J was trimmed by 4 bases and V by 3 bases; bases with no gene match: 5. CDR3 in DNA: TGCGCCAGCAGTGACCCAGGGGGTGGAGAGACCCAGTACTTC. Protein product: CASSDPGGGETQYF.

In nucleotides, the CDR3 is TGTGCCAGCAGTGACCCAACCGGGGAGCTGTTTTTT. As protein: CASSDPTGELFF. The chain links TRBV6-1 to TRBJ2-2, with unresolved D. The germline V and J ends were trimmed by 3 bases and 5 bases, with 4 bases remaining between them. The CDR3 has 12 residues. The germline gives CDR1 MNHNS, CDR2 SASEGT.

The chain has TRBV11-2 and TRBJ2-4; D might be TRBD2 (5 bases). This CDR3 has 16 amino acids. Trimming removed 2 bases from V and 1 base from J, with 12 bases in between. In germline, CDR1 is SGHAT, CDR2 FQNNGV. This chain's CDR3 is CASSLPRASAKNIQYF. The CDR3 coding sequence is TGTGCCAGCAGCTTACCCCGAGCTAGCGCCAAAAACATTCAGTACTTC. The full variable domain, its missing parts supplied by reference TRBV11-2 and TRBJ2-4, is EAGVAQSPRYKIIEKRQSVAFWCNPISGHATLYWYQQILGQGPKLLIQFQNNGVVDDSQLPKDRFSAERLKGVDSTLKIQPAKLEDSAVYLCASSLPRASAKNIQYFGAGTRLSVL.

V and J are TRBV18 and TRBJ1-2; 9 bases align to TRBD1. With V trimmed by 0 bases and J by 4 bases, 12 bases remained unmatched. The germline V gene has CDR1 KGHSH and CDR2 LQKENI. This CDR3 comprises 18 residues. CDR3 sequence (DNA): TGTGCCAGCTCACCACCTGGACAGGGGCCGCTCCTATCCTATGGCTACACCTTC. This gives the protein CASSPPGQGPLLSYGYTF.

For the CDR3, the DNA is TGTGCCAGCAGCCAAGATCCCGGGACAGGGGTAAAATCGGATACGCAGTATTTT. This gives the protein CASSQDPGTGVKSDTQYF. V is TRBV4-2 and J is TRBJ2-3, with 10 bases that match TRBD1. J lost 6 bases, V lost 0 bases, and 12 bases had no gene match. The CDR3 is made up of 18 amino acids. Germline CDR1 LGHNA, CDR2 YNFKEQ.

The V and J genes are TRBV6-1 and TRBJ2-1; 7 bases are shared with TRBD2. The CDR3 totals 16 residues. The V gene's germline CDR1 is MNHNS and CDR2 SASEGT. Trimming at V came to 2 bases and at J to 2 bases, leaving 6 bases not matched to a gene. The chain's CDR3 is CASSEMPGLPYNEQFF. The CDR3 bases are TGTGCCAGCAGTGAAATGCCGGGACTACCCTACAATGAGCAGTTCTTC.

CDR3 protein: CASSFRQGTRNIQYF. In DNA form, the CDR3 reads TGTGCCAGCAGTTTTAGGCAGGGAACAAGAAACATTCAGTACTTC. The chain employs TRBV28 and TRBJ2-4, with TRBD1 as a possible D gene (5 bases). The CDR3 length is 15 residues. V lost 3 bases and J 6 bases, leaving 15 bases between the germline ends. Per the germline V gene, CDR1 is MDHEN and CDR2 is SYDVKM.

The CDR3 protein is CASSLAAGTALGEQYF. For the CDR3, the DNA is TGCGCCAGCAGCTTGGCCGCCGGGACAGCCCTCGGGGAGCAGTACTTC. This chain uses TRBV5-1 with TRBJ2-7; 7 bases map to TRBD1. Germline trimming cut 0 bases from V and 7 bases from J; bases unmatched to any gene: 13. The CDR3 contains 16 residues. Germline CDR1 is SGHRS and CDR2 is YFSETQ.

The chain has TRBV11-3 and TRBJ1-1; D may be TRBD1 (6 bases). Trimming took off 5 bases at V and 11 bases at J, with 18 bases between the two ends. Germline V gene sequence: CDR1 SGHNT, CDR2 YENEEA. The CDR3 contains 13 residues. The CDR3 sequence is CASSLIPGERAFF. CDR3 DNA: TGTGCCAGCAGCCTGATCCCAGGGGAGAGGGCTTTCTTT.

The chain is built from TRBV28 and TRBJ1-3; D is ambiguous. The germline V gene has CDR1 MDHEN and CDR2 SYDVKM. Trimming removed 0 bases from V and 0 bases from J, with 9 bases in between. The CDR3 length is 16 residues. The CDR3 bases are TGTGCCAGCAGTTTATGGGAGGATCGCTCTGGAAACACCATATATTTT. This sequence encodes CASSLWEDRSGNTIYF.

The chain employs TRBV6-5 and TRBJ2-6; D gene ambiguous. V was cut by 4 bases and J by 1 base, with 8 bases left in between. Germline loops: CDR1 MNHEY, CDR2 SVGAGI. This CDR3 contains 15 residues. The CDR3 here is CASSSGGSGANVLTF. The CDR3 DNA follows: TGTGCCAGCAGTTCGGGTGGGTCTGGGGCCAACGTCCTGACTTTC.

The rearrangement uses TRBV6-6 and TRBJ2-1; 12 positions agree with TRBD2. Germline assignment: CDR1 MNHNY and CDR2 SVGAGI (reference sequence). V lost 2 bases, J lost 5 bases, and 4 bases stayed unmatched. The CDR3 length is 16 residues. CDR3 in amino acids: CASSYGLAGGHNEQFF. The CDR3 DNA follows: TGTGCCAGCAGTTACGGGCTAGCGGGGGGGCACAATGAGCAGTTCTTC.

This rearrangement joins TRBV19 to TRBJ2-2, with TRBD1 matching 8 bases. The CDR3 extends over 16 amino acids. V lost 2 bases to trimming and J lost 6 bases; unmatched junction nucleotides: 8. CDR1 LNHDA and CDR2 SQIVND come from the germline V gene (reference sequence). CDR3 in DNA: TGTGCCAGTAGTATAAGAAGGACAGGGCTTCCCGGGGAGCTGTTTTTT. This encodes CASSIRRTGLPGELFF.

The chain recombines TRBV11-1 with TRBJ1-1; 7 bases agree with TRBD1. The J segment lost 1 base and the V segment lost 5 bases, leaving 7 bases of the junction unmatched. The CDR3 totals 15 residues. Per the germline V gene, CDR1 is SGHAT and CDR2 is FQDESV (reference sequence). CDR3 in amino acids: CASSPQTGWNTEAFF. In DNA form, the CDR3 reads TGTGCCAGCAGCCCGCAGACAGGGTGGAACACTGAAGCTTTCTTT.

This chain joins TRBV5-8 and TRBJ1-5; D is unclear. The CDR3 runs to 12 residues. The germline V gene has CDR1 SGHTS and CDR2 YDEGEE. Trimming removed 6 bases from V and 6 bases from J, with 10 bases in between. CDR3 DNA: TGTGCCAGCAAAAAGAGGTCTCAGCCCCAGCATTTT. Protein sequence: CASKKRSQPQHF.

The rearrangement links TRBV27 to TRBJ2-5; D is perhaps TRBD2 (5 bases). The CDR3 contains 15 residues. Germline CDR1 and CDR2: MNHEY and SMNVEV (reference sequence). Trimming stripped 3 bases from V and 4 bases from J, with 15 bases between. The CDR3 nucleotides are TGTGCCAGCAGTTTTCTTTCAGCGGCAGGAGAGACCCAGTACTTC. Residues: CASSFLSAAGETQYF.

CDR3 in amino acids: CSVDRETGGRGYTF. DNA for the CDR3: TGCAGCGTTGATCGGGAGACAGGGGGCAGAGGCTACACCTTC. The rearrangement uses TRBV29-1 and TRBJ1-2; 10 positions match TRBD1. Germline loops: CDR1 SQVTM, CDR2 ANQGSEA. The V gene end was trimmed by 3 bases and the J gene end by 8 bases; junction bases not matched to a gene: 9. This CDR3 has 14 amino acids. Combining the CDR3 with reference TRBV29-1 and TRBJ1-2 gives the whole variable domain SAVISQKPSRDICQRGTSLTIQCQVDSQVTMMFWYRQQPGQSLTLIATANQGSEATYESGFVIDKFPISRPNLTFSTLTVSNMSPEDSSIYLCSVDRETGGRGYTFGSGTRLTVV.

The J gene is TRBJ2-1, the V gene TRBV9, with TRBD2 matching 14 bases. With V trimmed by 4 bases and J by 7 bases, 7 bases remained unmatched. CDR3 size: 16 residues. From germline, CDR1 is SGDLS and CDR2 YYNGEE. CDR3 nucleotide sequence: TGTGCCAGCAGCCCGAGACTAGCGGGAGGGCCTAATGAGCAGTTCTTC. Encoded protein: CASSPRLAGGPNEQFF.

The chain uses TRBV6-1 and TRBJ2-7; TRBD2 matches 12 bases. CDR1 and CDR2 (germline): MNHNS, SASEGT. This CDR3 is built from 14 residues. Trimming took 6 bases from V and 1 from J; bases not matched to a gene: 1. The CDR3 DNA is TGTGCCAGCAGAGGACTAGCGGGGTCCTACGAGCAGTACTTC. Its translation is CASRGLAGSYEQYF.